The rows below give T cell receptor beta chains drawn from one sample of a study of graft-versus-host responses after intestinal transplantation. The antigens these receptors bind are not known. The table came from immunoSEQ multiplex PCR; TCRdb's copy has only in-frame clones and leaves some out. The sample holds about 86,000 clones, about 87% seen once. The material was unstimulated CD4+ T cells sorted from spleen or lymph node cells, obtained before transplant. These receptors originate from a human donor who was the organ donor for an intestinal transplant. CDR3s include the opening cysteine and the closing phenylalanine or tryptophan. The order of the fields is D gene, CDR3 length, clone size, V gene, J gene, CDR3 protein, CDR3 DNA. D genes are given only for firm matches. Clone sizes are given selectively: once, few, many, or a class where the clone is expanded.

>-|13|-|TRBV29-1|TRBJ1-1
CSAVTGTTTEAFF
TGCAGCGCGGTGACCGGGACAACCACTGAAGCTTTCTTT
>-|13|-|TRBV10-3|TRBJ1-1
CATQEQGSTEAFF
TGTGCCACACAAGAACAGGGAAGCACTGAAGCTTTCTTT
>-|13|-|TRBV9|TRBJ1-3
CASTRDSGNTIYF
TGTGCCAGCACCCGGGACTCTGGAAACACCATATATTTT
>TRBD2|16|-|TRBV7-2|TRBJ2-7
CASSPSSSGLFYEQYF
TGTGCCAGCAGCCCCAGCTCTAGCGGGTTGTTCTACGAGCAGTACTTC
>-|17|-|TRBV19|TRBJ1-5
CASSSFVDSRGNQPQHF
TGTGCCAGTAGTTCCTTCGTAGACAGCAGAGGCAATCAGCCCCAGCATTTT
>-|13|-|TRBV7-2|TRBJ2-1
CASSLIQGNEQFF
TGTGCCAGCAGCTTAATCCAGGGTAATGAGCAGTTCTTC
>-|14|-|TRBV2|TRBJ2-7
CASSYLEGTHEQYF
TGTGCCAGCAGCTACCTGGAGGGTACCCACGAGCAGTACTTC
>-|14|-|TRBV19|TRBJ1-4
CASTSGAVNEKLFF
TGTGCCAGTACATCAGGGGCAGTTAATGAAAAACTGTTTTTT
>TRBD1|14|-|TRBV18|TRBJ2-7
CASSPGTEIYEQYF
TGTGCCAGCTCACCGGGGACAGAGATCTACGAGCAGTACTTC
>-|12|few|TRBV7-9|TRBJ1-1
CASSPAGREAFF
TGTGCCAGCAGCCCCGCGGGCCGGGAAGCTTTCTTT
>-|14|few|TRBV29-1|TRBJ1-2
CSVDEKGGRDGYTF
TGCAGCGTTGACGAAAAAGGGGGAAGGGATGGCTACACCTTC
>TRBD1|16|-|TRBV9|TRBJ2-5
CASSASRTGVDETQYF
TGTGCCAGCAGCGCCTCCCGGACAGGGGTTGATGAGACCCAGTACTTC
>TRBD1|15|-|TRBV6-5|TRBJ1-6
CASSLTGTGKSPLHF
TGTGCCAGCAGCCTCACCGGGACAGGGAAAAGCCCCCTCCACTTT
>TRBD2|16|-|TRBV18|TRBJ2-5
CASSLTRGTRGETQYF
TGTGCCAGCTCTCTGACGCGGGGGACTAGGGGTGAGACCCAGTACTTC
>TRBD2|17|-|TRBV19|TRBJ2-1
CASSTRLAGGPYNEQFF
TGTGCCAGTAGTACCCGACTAGCGGGAGGTCCCTACAATGAGCAGTTCTTC
>-|16|-|TRBV28|TRBJ2-7
CASSLARGKPSYEQYF
TGTGCCAGCAGTTTGGCACGAGGGAAGCCCTCCTACGAGCAGTACTTC
>-|14|-|TRBV27|TRBJ2-7
CASSLERYSYEQYF
TGTGCCAGCAGTTTAGAGAGGTACTCCTACGAGCAGTACTTC
>TRBD1|14|-|TRBV30|TRBJ1-2
CAWRVQGSSYGYTF
TGTGCCTGGAGAGTACAGGGGTCATCTTATGGCTACACCTTC
>TRBD2|15|-|TRBV18|TRBJ2-1
CASSPAPGSGGEQFF
TGTGCCAGCTCACCGGCCCCTGGTAGCGGGGGTGAGCAGTTCTTC
>-|16|-|TRBV7-9|TRBJ1-2
CASSPPRRPTTYGYTF
TGTGCCAGCAGCCCCCCGCGGAGGCCGACTACCTATGGCTACACCTTC
>-|18|-|TRBV18|TRBJ1-5
CASSPTTGWSYSNQPQHF
TGTGCCAGCTCACCGACAACAGGGTGGTCGTATAGCAATCAGCCCCAGCATTTT
>-|15|-|TRBV5-1|TRBJ2-3
CASSLESAGTDTQYF
TGCGCCAGCAGCTTGGAAAGCGCCGGCACAGATACGCAGTATTTT
>-|12|-|TRBV29-1|TRBJ1-1
CSVVERDTEAFF
TGCAGCGTTGTCGAGCGGGACACTGAAGCTTTCTTT
>-|15|-|TRBV11-1|TRBJ2-5
CASSLSVRGQETQYF
TGTGCCAGCAGCTTATCGGTCCGGGGGCAAGAGACCCAGTACTTC
>TRBD2|19|-|TRBV7-2|TRBJ2-5
CASSFGPSGRAPYQETQYF
TGTGCCAGCAGCTTCGGACCTAGCGGGAGGGCCCCGTACCAAGAGACCCAGTACTTC
>-|13|-|TRBV7-9|TRBJ2-3
CASSLSGGDTQYF
TGTGCCAGCAGCTTGAGTGGAGGAGATACGCAGTATTTT
>-|14|-|TRBV5-1|TRBJ1-2
CASSHGGVMDGYTF
TGCGCCAGCAGCCATGGCGGGGTAATGGATGGCTACACCTTC
>TRBD1|13|-|TRBV19|TRBJ1-2
CASGTGIWSGYTF
TGTGCCAGCGGGACAGGGATTTGGAGTGGCTACACCTTC
>-|13|-|TRBV6-5|TRBJ1-1
CASSYSAGTEAFF
TGTGCCAGCAGTTACTCGGCGGGGACTGAAGCTTTCTTT
>-|11|-|TRBV11-1|TRBJ1-1
CASASGVKAFF
TGTGCCAGCGCCTCCGGGGTAAAAGCTTTCTTT
>TRBD2|17|-|TRBV5-4|TRBJ2-7
CASSLIDIICGSYEQYF
TGTGCCAGCAGCTTGATAGATATAATTTGCGGGAGCTACGAGCAGTACTTC
>-|15|-|TRBV5-1|TRBJ1-1
CASSLAIGETGQAFF
TGCGCCAGCAGCTTGGCAATAGGGGAGACAGGCCAAGCTTTCTTT